The 10 T cell receptor beta chains in this list originate from one sample, sequenced in a study of cytomegalovirus exposure and HLA in healthy donors. PCR primers comprised 60 Vbeta and 13 Jbeta primers. Using immunoSEQ multiplex PCR, the repertoire was profiled, and TCRdb retains in-frame clones only, with some absent. The table has 150,000 to 250,000 clones, 70% to 80% seen once. Sequencing input: PBMCs. All receptors derive from a woman aged 30 to 39 in good health and CMV-seropositive.

The chain couples TRBV27 to TRBJ2-1; 8 nucleotides align to TRBD2. J lost 3 bases, V lost 3 bases, and 4 bases had no gene match. The CDR3 has 15 amino acids. Germline CDR1 and CDR2: MNHEY and SMNVEV (reference sequence). The CDR3 loop is CASSFIAGIYNEQFF. The CDR3 bases are TGTGCCAGCAGTTTCATAGCGGGGATCTACAATGAGCAGTTCTTC.

This clone was detected a few times. The V and J genes are TRBV2 and TRBJ1-1; TRBD1 is a possible D gene (6 bases). Per germline, CDR1 SNHLY and CDR2 FYNNEI. CDR3 length: 15 residues. Trimming cost V 7 bases and J 8 bases, with 23 bases left between them. The CDR3 DNA reads as TGTGCCAGCAATATCCCGGGACACAACCCCGCGGAAGCTTTCTTT. Its protein product is CASNIPGHNPAEAFF. The variable domain in full, with the rest retrieved from reference TRBV2 and TRBJ1-1, is EPEVTQTPSHQVTQMGQEVILRCVPISNHLYFYWYRQILGQKVEFLVSFYNNEISEKSEIFDDQFSVERPDGSNFTLKIRSTKLEDSAMYFCASNIPGHNPAEAFFGQGTRLTVV.

The V and J genes are TRBV27 and TRBJ2-1, with 8 bases that match TRBD2. Germline V CDR1 and CDR2: MNHEY, SMNVEV (reference sequence). CDR3 length equals 14 residues. Trimming removed 3 bases from V and 7 bases from J; junction bases left unmatched: 5. CDR3 amino acids: CASSLSGGENEQFF. CDR3 sequence (DNA): TGTGCCAGCAGTTTGAGCGGGGGAGAGAATGAGCAGTTCTTC.

This chain uses TRBV10-2 with TRBJ2-4, with 7 bases identical to TRBD1. Trimming at V came to 4 bases and at J to 9 bases, leaving 3 bases not matched to a gene. The CDR3 is 12 amino acids. Germline loops: CDR1 WSHSY, CDR2 SAAADI. CDR3: CASSGQGTIQYF. CDR3 DNA: TGCGCCAGCAGTGGACAGGGTACCATTCAGTACTTC.

This chain links TRBV29-1 with TRBJ2-7, with D possibly TRBD1 on 6 matching bases. V lost 6 bases, J lost 1 base, and 19 bases lay in between. CDR3 size: 15 residues. Per the germline V gene, CDR1 is SQVTM and CDR2 is ANQGSEA. As DNA, the CDR3 is TGCAGCGTCCAATGGGACGCAGGGGCGTCCTACGAGCAGTACTTC. This sequence encodes CSVQWDAGASYEQYF.

The chain has TRBV19 and TRBJ1-5; TRBD1 matches at 7 bases. Germline-derived CDR1 and CDR2 are LNHDA and SQIVND (reference sequence). V was pared by 7 bases and J by 5 bases, with 14 bases of the junction left unmatched. There are 16 residues in the CDR3. The DNA of the CDR3 is TGTGCCAGTAACGATCAACTCCGGGACAGAGATCAGCCCCAGCATTTT. Translating gives CASNDQLRDRDQPQHF. Full variable domain (missing parts from reference TRBV19 and TRBJ1-5): DGGITQSPKYLFRKEGQNVTLSCEQNLNHDAMYWYRQDPGQGLRLIYYSQIVNDFQKGDIAEGYSVSREKKESFPLTVTSAQKNPTAFYLCASNDQLRDRDQPQHFGDGTRLSIL.

The chain recombines TRBV27 with TRBJ1-2; 7 positions agree with TRBD1. Germline lookup yields CDR1 MNHEY and CDR2 SMNVEV (reference sequence). V trimming: 4 bases; J trimming: 0 bases; junction bases outside the gene matches: 5. The CDR3 is 15 residues long. The CDR3 region is CASSSQGGTNYGYTF. The CDR3, as DNA: TGTGCCAGCAGTTCGCAGGGGGGAACTAACTATGGCTACACCTTC.

This clone was seen only a few times. This chain joins TRBV9 and TRBJ1-1; no reliable D call. Trimming removed 0 bases at V and 1 base at J, with 13 bases between. This CDR3 region has 16 residues. CDR1 and CDR2 (germline): SGDLS, YYNGEE. The CDR3 sequence is CASSVDPGLGNTEAFF. The CDR3 DNA sequence: TGTGCCAGCAGCGTAGACCCCGGGTTGGGGAACACTGAAGCTTTCTTT.

This chain links TRBV4-2 with TRBJ1-3; D is uncertain. Germline CDR1 reads LGHNA; CDR2 reads YNFKEQ. The CDR3 covers 16 residues. The V and J ends lost 3 bases and 4 bases respectively, with 16 bases between them. CDR3: CASSQYSLGIGNTIYF. The CDR3 DNA follows: TGTGCCAGCAGCCAGTATAGTTTGGGCATCGGAAACACCATATATTTT.

This chain links TRBV11-2 with TRBJ2-2; 11 nucleotides align to TRBD2. This CDR3 comprises 17 residues. The V gene end was trimmed by 5 bases and the J gene end by 5 bases; junction bases not matched to a gene: 10. Germline CDR1 SGHAT, CDR2 FQNNGV. In nucleotides, the CDR3 is TGTGCCAGCAGCATCAAACCGGGACTAGCGGCAACCGGGGAGCTGTTTTTT. Its translation is CASSIKPGLAATGELFF.